The next 27 T cell receptor beta chains were all read from a single sample in a study of cytomegalovirus exposure and HLA in healthy donors. The primer mix had 60 Vbeta and 13 Jbeta primers. Method: immunoSEQ multiplex PCR; TCRdb's copy keeps in-frame clones and lacks some. The sample contains roughly 40,000 clones, 81% of which appear only once. Source material: PBMCs. These receptors originate from a woman in her 40s in good health and CMV-seronegative.

J is TRBJ2-3 and V is TRBV7-2; a possible D gene is TRBD2 (5 bases). Germline V gives CDR1 SGHTA, CDR2 FQGNSA. The CDR3 runs 14 residues. The V gene lost 8 bases and the J gene lost 1 base, with 13 bases spanning the gap. The DNA of the CDR3 is TGTGCCAGCGGAGGAGGCCGGGGCACAGATACGCAGTATTTT. Protein product: CASGGGRGTDTQYF.

The J gene is TRBJ1-2, the V gene TRBV6-5; D perhaps matches TRBD1 (6 bases). The ends were cut back, 5 bases at V and 8 bases at J, with 15 bases in the middle. The CDR3 length is 13 residues. CDR1 MNHEY and CDR2 SVGAGI come from the germline V gene. CDR3 in DNA: TGTGCCAGCAGTCTCGGGGGGGCTCGGGGCTACACCTTC. Encoded protein: CASSLGGARGYTF.

J is TRBJ1-5 and V is TRBV2; tentative D call: TRBD1 (6 bases). The germline CDR1 and CDR2 sequences are SNHLY and FYNNEI. This CDR3 region has 15 residues. V was cut by 1 base and J by 0 bases, with 7 bases left in between. CDR3 DNA sequence: TGTGCCAGCAGTGAAGGGACAGCTAGCAATCAGCCCCAGCATTTT. Residues: CASSEGTASNQPQHF.

The chain uses TRBV4-1 and TRBJ2-3; 7 bases are shared with TRBD1. Losses at the gene ends were 3 bases for V and 6 bases for J; bases not matched to a gene: 9. Germline loops: CDR1 MGHRA, CDR2 YSYEKL. This CDR3 is built from 15 residues. The CDR3 protein is CASSHRTGPSDTQYF. CDR3 nucleotides: TGCGCCAGCAGCCACCGGACAGGCCCTTCGGATACGCAGTATTTT.

This chain links TRBV11-3 with TRBJ1-1, with D perhaps matching TRBD1 (5 bases). With 4 bases removed from V and 4 bases from J, the gap between germline ends came to 10 bases. The V gene's germline CDR1 is SGHNT and CDR2 YENEEA. The CDR3 is 13 amino acids. CDR3 nucleotides: TGTGCCAGCAGCTCGGGGGTGGGCACTGAAGCTTTCTTT. This encodes CASSSGVGTEAFF. Complete variable domain (other parts from reference TRBV11-3 and TRBJ1-1): EAGVVQSPRYKIIEKKQPVAFWCNPISGHNTLYWYLQNLGQGPELLIRYENEEAVDDSQLPKDRFSAERLKGVDSTLKIQPAELGDSAVYLCASSSGVGTEAFFGQGTRLTVV.

The rearrangement joins TRBV19 to TRBJ1-1; no clear D gene. The length of the CDR3 is 17 residues. Germline values: CDR1 LNHDA, CDR2 SQIVND (reference sequence). V shed 3 bases and J shed 3 bases, with 20 bases lying between them. The CDR3, as DNA: TGTGCCAGTAGTATCCGGTTGCTGGGAGGTGGGTACACTGAAGCTTTCTTT. This sequence encodes CASSIRLLGGGYTEAFF.

The chain has TRBV7-8 and TRBJ1-2, with 9 bases that match TRBD1. There are 14 residues in the CDR3. The V gene's germline CDR1 is SGHVS and CDR2 FQNEAQ. The ends lost 10 bases at V and 2 bases at J; junction bases unmatched: 8. CDR3 bases: TGTGCCACCGACCCGGACAGGGGAAACTATGGCTACACCTTC. This gives the protein CATDPDRGNYGYTF.

This sequence joins TRBV18 and TRBJ2-1, with TRBD2 matching over 7 bases. V trimming: 3 bases; J trimming: 6 bases; junction bases outside the gene matches: 8. Germline assignment: CDR1 KGHSH and CDR2 LQKENI. The CDR3 has 15 residues. DNA for the CDR3: TGTGCCAGCTCACCCGAAGCGGGGCCGCCCAATGAGCAGTTCTTC. Translated, it gives CASSPEAGPPNEQFF. Full variable domain (outside the CDR3, taken from reference TRBV18 and TRBJ2-1): NAGVMQNPRHLVRRRGQEARLRCSPMKGHSHVYWYRQLPEEGLKFMVYLQKENIIDESGMPKERFSAEFPKEGPSILRIQQVVRGDSAAYFCASSPEAGPPNEQFFGPGTRLTVL.

V usage is TRBV6-5 and J usage is TRBJ1-2; D ambiguous. The V end lost 6 bases, the J end lost 4 bases, and 9 bases lay between the germline ends. In germline, CDR1 is MNHEY, CDR2 SVGAGI. The CDR3 has 12 amino acids. The CDR3: CASRDLGYGYTF. CDR3 nucleotide sequence: TGTGCCAGCAGGGACTTGGGCTATGGCTACACCTTC.

The genes are TRBV15 and TRBJ2-1, with TRBD2 as a possible D gene (6 bases). Germline V gene data show CDR1 as LNHNV and CDR2 as YYDKDF (reference sequence). The CDR3 runs 15 residues. Trimming pared 8 bases from V and 4 bases from J, leaving 18 bases between. CDR3 nucleotide sequence: TGTGCCACCGAAGTAAGAGCCGCGGGGTACAATGAGCAGTTCTTC. Amino acids: CATEVRAAGYNEQFF.

The chain carries TRBV6-6 and TRBJ1-3, with D tentatively TRBD1 (6 bases). CDR3 length equals 14 residues. With 8 bases removed from V and 3 bases from J, the gap between germline ends came to 14 bases. Per the germline V gene, CDR1 is MNHNY and CDR2 is SVGAGI (reference sequence). The CDR3: CASGEQGSGNTIYF. The CDR3 DNA sequence: TGTGCCAGCGGCGAACAGGGAAGTGGAAACACCATATATTTT.

The DNA of the CDR3 is TGTGCCAGCTCGCCTACAGGGGCCACCAATCAGCCCCAGCATTTT. It encodes CASSPTGATNQPQHF. The V and J genes are TRBV18 and TRBJ1-5, with 7 positions matching TRBD1. The ends lost 6 bases at V and 3 bases at J; junction bases unmatched: 8. The V gene's germline CDR1 is KGHSH and CDR2 LQKENI. The CDR3 is made up of 15 amino acids.

The chain links TRBV6-5 to TRBJ1-5; 9 positions agree with TRBD1. This CDR3 is built from 14 residues. The J segment lost 9 bases and the V segment lost 4 bases, leaving 7 bases of the junction unmatched. CDR1 and CDR2 (germline): MNHEY, SVGAGI. The CDR3 region is CASSLYRGLGPQHF. For the CDR3, the DNA is TGTGCCAGCAGTTTATACAGGGGGCTAGGGCCCCAGCATTTT.

The chain's CDR3 is CASSFGQSQNNEQFF. The CDR3 DNA follows: TGTGCCAGCAGTTTTGGACAGAGCCAAAACAATGAGCAGTTCTTC. This chain connects TRBV6-1 to TRBJ2-1, with TRBD1 as a possible D gene (6 bases). CDR1 and CDR2 from the germline V gene are MNHNS and SASEGT. CDR3 size: 15 residues. The V and J ends lost 5 bases and 5 bases respectively, with 16 bases between them.

This clone appeared once. The CDR3 protein is CASKVQGEVQNYGYTF. For the CDR3, the DNA is TGTGCCAGCAAAGTACAGGGGGAAGTACAAAACTATGGCTACACCTTC. This chain joins TRBV28 and TRBJ1-2; 8 bases are shared with TRBD1. In germline, CDR1 is MDHEN, CDR2 SYDVKM. The CDR3 is 16 residues long. Trimming cost V 7 bases and J 2 bases; bases outside gene matches: 12.

The chain joins TRBV29-1 to TRBJ2-7; 9 bases agree with TRBD2. This CDR3 has 11 residues. Trimming at V came to 7 bases and at J to 7 bases, leaving 5 bases not matched to a gene. Germline-derived CDR1 and CDR2 are SQVTM and ANQGSEA. The DNA for the CDR3 is TGCAGCGCCGGCGGGGGGGGAGAGCAGTACTTC. Translated: CSAGGGGEQYF.

The genes are TRBV18 and TRBJ1-1, with D unresolved. The V and J ends lost 5 bases and 1 base respectively, with 11 bases between them. Germline CDR1 KGHSH, CDR2 LQKENI. This CDR3 region has 14 residues. CDR3 region: CASSTIQRNTEAFF. The CDR3, as DNA: TGTGCCAGCTCAACCATACAAAGGAACACTGAAGCTTTCTTT.

This rearrangement joins TRBV11-2 to TRBJ1-1, with D uncertain. Between the trimmed V and J ends, which lost 5 bases and 0 bases, there was a span of 13 bases. The germline V gene encodes CDR1 SGHAT and CDR2 FQNNGV. The CDR3 is made up of 15 amino acids. CDR3 residues: CASSNKRVVNTEAFF. In DNA form, the CDR3 reads TGTGCCAGCAGCAATAAACGGGTCGTGAACACTGAAGCTTTCTTT. The variable domain in full, completed from reference TRBV11-2 and TRBJ1-1, reads EAGVAQSPRYKIIEKRQSVAFWCNPISGHATLYWYQQILGQGPKLLIQFQNNGVVDDSQLPKDRFSAERLKGVDSTLKIQPAKLEDSAVYLCASSNKRVVNTEAFFGQGTRLTVV.

The chain links TRBV14 to TRBJ1-2; possible D gene TRBD1, 5 bases. Germline lookup yields CDR1 SGHDN and CDR2 FVKESK. Between the trimmed V and J ends, which lost 6 bases and 5 bases, there was a span of 13 bases. This CDR3 has 13 residues. The CDR3 DNA reads TGTGCCAGCAGTCGGGGACTGCAGTATGGCTACACCTTC. Its protein product is CASSRGLQYGYTF.

CDR3 bases: TGCGCCAGCACCAGCGCGAGTGGAGAGACCCAGTACTTC. Encoded protein: CASTSASGETQYF. The V call is TRBV5-1, the J call TRBJ2-5; unclear D gene. The CDR3 has 13 amino acids. The germline CDR1 and CDR2 sequences are SGHRS and YFSETQ. Trimming removed 6 bases from V and 4 bases from J, with 13 bases in between.

The genes are TRBV29-1 and TRBJ2-2; TRBD1 might be the D (8 bases). The V gene's germline CDR1 is SQVTM and CDR2 ANQGSEA. The CDR3 runs 12 residues. With 7 bases removed from V and 7 bases from J, the gap between germline ends came to 13 bases. CDR3: CSGTGRVGELFF. CDR3 nucleotide sequence: TGCAGCGGGACAGGGAGGGTCGGGGAGCTGTTTTTT.

This clone was detected only once. The chain links TRBV7-2 to TRBJ1-6; D perhaps matches TRBD1 (6 bases). V was shortened by 6 bases and J by 7 bases, with 13 bases between the two germline ends. CDR1 is SGHTA, CDR2 FQGNSA, per germline. The CDR3 sequence is 14 residues long. The DNA for the CDR3 is TGTGCCAGCAGTCCGGGACACCAAAATTCACCCCTCCACTTT. This sequence encodes CASSPGHQNSPLHF. Drawing the rest from reference TRBV7-2 and TRBJ1-6, the complete variable domain is GAGVSQSPSNKVTEKGKDVELRCDPISGHTALYWYRQSLGQGLEFLIYFQGNSAPDKSGLPSDRFSAERTGGSVSTLTIQRTQQEDSAVYLCASSPGHQNSPLHFGNGTRLTVT.

V is TRBV19 and J is TRBJ1-1; 9 bases align to TRBD1. The CDR3 has 12 residues. Per the germline V gene, CDR1 is LNHDA and CDR2 is SQIVND (reference sequence). V lost 1 base and J lost 14; bases outside the gene matches: 5. The DNA for the CDR3 is TGTGCCAGTAGTATAGCGGGGACAGGGTCGTTCTTT. This gives the protein CASSIAGTGSFF.

The chain couples TRBV5-1 to TRBJ2-3; the D is unclear. Trimming cost V 0 bases and J 4 bases, with 9 bases left between them. Germline values: CDR1 SGHRS, CDR2 YFSETQ. The CDR3 is made up of 14 amino acids. The CDR3 nucleotides read TGCGCCAGCAGCTTGGCCTTCGTCGCAGATACGCAGTATTTT. Amino acid sequence: CASSLAFVADTQYF. The complete variable domain, with remaining parts taken from reference TRBV5-1 and TRBJ2-3, reads KAGVTQTPRYLIKTRGQQVTLSCSPISGHRSVSWYQQTPGQGLQFLFEYFSETQRNKGNFPGRFSGRQFSNSRSEMNVSTLELGDSALYLCASSLAFVADTQYFGPGTRLTVL.

The V call is TRBV4-3, the J call TRBJ2-5; a possible D gene is TRBD1 (7 bases). This CDR3 spans 15 amino acids. The ends were cut back, 3 bases at V and 2 bases at J, with 13 bases in the middle. Looked up from germline, CDR1 is LGHNA and CDR2 is YSLEER. The CDR3 spells CASSQGAGQQETQYF. The DNA of the CDR3 is TGCGCCAGCAGCCAGGGGGCGGGACAGCAAGAGACCCAGTACTTC.

The rearrangement uses TRBV18 and TRBJ2-3; weak D call: TRBD1 (5 bases). Germline loops: CDR1 KGHSH, CDR2 LQKENI. This CDR3 region has 14 residues. The ends were cut back, 4 bases at V and 4 bases at J, with 12 bases in the middle. The CDR3 DNA reads as TGTGCCAGCTCACTAGCAGGGTACGCAGATACGCAGTATTTT. Its protein product is CASSLAGYADTQYF.

The chain employs TRBV28 and TRBJ2-1, with 9 bases fitting TRBD2. CDR3 length equals 14 residues. The trim removed 3 bases at V and 10 bases at J, leaving 7 bases unmatched. The germline V gene has CDR1 MDHEN and CDR2 SYDVKM. The CDR3: CASSFVAGGLEQFF. CDR3 bases: TGTGCCAGCAGTTTTGTGGCGGGGGGGCTGGAGCAGTTCTTC.